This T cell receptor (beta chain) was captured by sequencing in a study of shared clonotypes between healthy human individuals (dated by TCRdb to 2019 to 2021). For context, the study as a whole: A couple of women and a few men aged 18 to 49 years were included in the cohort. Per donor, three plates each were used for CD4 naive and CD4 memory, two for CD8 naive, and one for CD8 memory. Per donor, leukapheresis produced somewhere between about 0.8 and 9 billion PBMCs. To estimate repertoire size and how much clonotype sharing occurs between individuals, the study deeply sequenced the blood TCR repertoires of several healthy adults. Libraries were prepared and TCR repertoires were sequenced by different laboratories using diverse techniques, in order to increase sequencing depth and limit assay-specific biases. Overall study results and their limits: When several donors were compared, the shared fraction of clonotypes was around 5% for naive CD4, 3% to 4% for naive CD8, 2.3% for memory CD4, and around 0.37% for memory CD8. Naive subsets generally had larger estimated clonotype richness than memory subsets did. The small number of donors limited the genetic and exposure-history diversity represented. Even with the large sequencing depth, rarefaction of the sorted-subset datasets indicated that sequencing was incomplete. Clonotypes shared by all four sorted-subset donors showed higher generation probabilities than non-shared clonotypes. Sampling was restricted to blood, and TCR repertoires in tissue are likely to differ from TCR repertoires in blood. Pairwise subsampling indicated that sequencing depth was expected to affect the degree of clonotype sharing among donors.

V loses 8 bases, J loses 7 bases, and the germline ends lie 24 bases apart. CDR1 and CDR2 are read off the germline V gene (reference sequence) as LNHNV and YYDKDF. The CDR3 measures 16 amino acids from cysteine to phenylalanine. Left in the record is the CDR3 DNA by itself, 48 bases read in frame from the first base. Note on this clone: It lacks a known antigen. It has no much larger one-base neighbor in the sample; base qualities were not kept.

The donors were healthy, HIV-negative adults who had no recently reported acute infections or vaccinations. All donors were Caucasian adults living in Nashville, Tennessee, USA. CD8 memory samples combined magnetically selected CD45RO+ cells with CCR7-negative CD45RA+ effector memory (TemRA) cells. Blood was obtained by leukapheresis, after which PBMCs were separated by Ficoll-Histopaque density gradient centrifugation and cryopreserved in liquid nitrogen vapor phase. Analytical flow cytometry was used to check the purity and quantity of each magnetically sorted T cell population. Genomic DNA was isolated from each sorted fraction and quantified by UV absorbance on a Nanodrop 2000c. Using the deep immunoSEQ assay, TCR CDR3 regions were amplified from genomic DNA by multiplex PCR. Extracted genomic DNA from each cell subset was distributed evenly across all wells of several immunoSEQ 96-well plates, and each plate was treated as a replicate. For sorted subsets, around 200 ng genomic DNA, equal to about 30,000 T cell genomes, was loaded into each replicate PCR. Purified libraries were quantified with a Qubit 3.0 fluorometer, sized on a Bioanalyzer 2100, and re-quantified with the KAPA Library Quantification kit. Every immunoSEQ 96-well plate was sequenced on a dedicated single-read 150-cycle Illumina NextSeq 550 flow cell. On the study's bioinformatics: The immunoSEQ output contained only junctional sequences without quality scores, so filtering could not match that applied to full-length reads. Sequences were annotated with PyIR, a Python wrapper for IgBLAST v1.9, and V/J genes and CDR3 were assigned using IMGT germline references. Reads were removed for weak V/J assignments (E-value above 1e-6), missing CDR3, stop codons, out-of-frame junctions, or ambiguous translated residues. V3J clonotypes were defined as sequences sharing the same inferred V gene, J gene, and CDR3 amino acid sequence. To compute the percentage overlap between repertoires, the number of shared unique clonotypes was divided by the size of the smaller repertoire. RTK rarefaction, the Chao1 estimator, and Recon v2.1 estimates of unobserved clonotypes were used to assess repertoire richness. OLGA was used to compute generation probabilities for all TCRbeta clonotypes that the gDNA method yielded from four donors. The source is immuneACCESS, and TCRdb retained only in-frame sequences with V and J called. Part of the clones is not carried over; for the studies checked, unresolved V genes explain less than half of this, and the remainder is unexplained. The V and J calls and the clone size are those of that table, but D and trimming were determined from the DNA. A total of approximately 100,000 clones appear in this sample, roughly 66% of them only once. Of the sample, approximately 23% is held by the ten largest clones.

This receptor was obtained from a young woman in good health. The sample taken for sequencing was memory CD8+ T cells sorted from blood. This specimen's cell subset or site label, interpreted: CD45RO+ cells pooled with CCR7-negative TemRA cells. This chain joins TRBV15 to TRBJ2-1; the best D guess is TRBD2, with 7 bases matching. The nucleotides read TGTGCCACCTACTACTTCGGGGAAGCGGGACATAATGAGCAGTTCTTC. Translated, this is CATYYFGEAGHNEQFF.